The rows below give T cell receptor beta chains drawn from one sample of a study of blood T cell repertoires in COVID-19. Data came from immunoSEQ multiplex PCR; TCRdb stores just in-frame clones and leaves some out. The data show approximately 160,000 clones, roughly 88% seen once. The sample taken for sequencing was peripheral blood. The receptors were sampled from a man aged 60-69 years who had recovered from COVID-19. Both conserved end residues are part of each CDR3. The D gene is left open where the match is weak. Clone size is given for some rows only: seen once, a few or many times, or a class if the clone is expanded.

d_call: TRBD1
v_call: TRBV19
clone_size: -
j_call: TRBJ1-5
cdr3_aa: CASSETGTAIHSNQPQHF
cdr3_nt: TGTGCCAGTAGTGAGACCGGGACAGCTATACATAGCAATCAGCCCCAGCATTTT

d_call: TRBD1
v_call: TRBV6-6
clone_size: -
j_call: TRBJ2-7
cdr3_aa: CASSLHGTGGTTYEQYF
cdr3_nt: TGTGCCAGCAGTCTACACGGGACAGGGGGTACCACGTACGAGCAGTACTTC

d_call: TRBD1
v_call: TRBV20-1
clone_size: -
j_call: TRBJ2-5
cdr3_aa: CSAGGTGSETQYF
cdr3_nt: TGCAGTGCTGGTGGGACAGGGTCGGAGACCCAGTACTTC

d_call: TRBD1
v_call: TRBV11-1
clone_size: -
j_call: TRBJ1-1
cdr3_aa: CASSLLQGDLAEAFF
cdr3_nt: TGTGCCAGCAGCCTATTACAGGGGGATTTGGCTGAAGCTTTCTTT

d_call: -
v_call: TRBV10-3
clone_size: -
j_call: TRBJ1-5
cdr3_aa: CATQRDNYSNQPQHF
cdr3_nt: TGTGCCACCCAGCGGGACAATTATAGCAATCAGCCCCAGCATTTT

d_call: -
v_call: TRBV18
clone_size: -
j_call: TRBJ1-6
cdr3_aa: CASSPSIGGYNSPLHF
cdr3_nt: TGTGCCAGCTCACCTTCGATCGGAGGGTATAATTCACCCCTCCACTTT

d_call: -
v_call: TRBV9
clone_size: -
j_call: TRBJ2-7
cdr3_aa: CASSPGTHEQYF
cdr3_nt: TGTGCCAGCAGCCCGGGTACACACGAGCAGTACTTC

d_call: -
v_call: TRBV7-2
clone_size: -
j_call: TRBJ1-5
cdr3_aa: CASSLDLVNQPQHF
cdr3_nt: TGTGCCAGCAGCTTAGACCTAGTTAATCAGCCCCAGCATTTT

d_call: -
v_call: TRBV12-3/TRBV12-4
clone_size: -
j_call: TRBJ1-2
cdr3_aa: CASRTGGYGYTF
cdr3_nt: TGTGCCAGCAGAACCGGGGGCTATGGCTACACCTTC

d_call: TRBD1
v_call: TRBV6-2/TRBV6-3
clone_size: -
j_call: TRBJ1-1
cdr3_aa: CASSYVITRTGSTEAFF
cdr3_nt: TGTGCCAGCAGTTACGTAATTACCCGGACAGGGAGCACTGAAGCTTTCTTT

d_call: -
v_call: TRBV2
clone_size: -
j_call: TRBJ1-1
cdr3_aa: CASSEVGAAEAFF
cdr3_nt: TGTGCCAGCAGTGAAGTAGGGGCAGCTGAAGCTTTCTTT

d_call: TRBD2
v_call: TRBV10-3
clone_size: -
j_call: TRBJ2-1
cdr3_aa: CAISAGGPYNEQFF
cdr3_nt: TGTGCCATCAGTGCGGGGGGGCCCTACAATGAGCAGTTCTTC

d_call: -
v_call: TRBV5-1
clone_size: -
j_call: TRBJ2-7
cdr3_aa: CASSLGGAGEQYF
cdr3_nt: TGCGCCAGCAGCTTAGGGGGGGCAGGCGAGCAGTACTTC

d_call: -
v_call: TRBV6-1
clone_size: -
j_call: TRBJ1-1
cdr3_aa: CASSEAWQTHEAFF
cdr3_nt: TGTGCCAGCAGTGAAGCTTGGCAGACACACGAAGCTTTCTTT

d_call: TRBD1
v_call: TRBV18
clone_size: few
j_call: TRBJ1-2
cdr3_aa: CASSPGQDHGYTF
cdr3_nt: TGTGCCAGCTCACCTGGACAGGACCATGGCTACACCTTC

d_call: -
v_call: TRBV10-3
clone_size: -
j_call: TRBJ1-1
cdr3_aa: CAINPTPTGKSFKNTEAFF
cdr3_nt: TGTGCCATCAACCCCACTCCAACGGGAAAATCCTTCAAGAACACTGAAGCTTTCTTT

d_call: TRBD2
v_call: TRBV7-9
clone_size: -
j_call: TRBJ2-3
cdr3_aa: CASSLSTSGGTDTQYF
cdr3_nt: TGTGCCAGCAGCTTGTCCACTAGCGGGGGGACAGATACGCAGTATTTT

d_call: -
v_call: TRBV7-5
clone_size: few
j_call: TRBJ1-3
cdr3_aa: CARSRGVQGLSGNTIYF
cdr3_nt: TGTGCCAGAAGCAGAGGGGTACAGGGTCTCTCTGGAAACACCATATATTTT

d_call: -
v_call: TRBV9
clone_size: -
j_call: TRBJ2-6
cdr3_aa: CASSVTGVRYSGANVLTF
cdr3_nt: TGTGCCAGCAGCGTAACCGGTGTGAGGTACTCTGGGGCCAACGTCCTGACTTTC

d_call: TRBD1
v_call: TRBV19
clone_size: -
j_call: TRBJ2-6
cdr3_aa: CASSTTGAGANVLTF
cdr3_nt: TGTGCCAGTAGTACCACAGGGGCTGGGGCCAACGTCCTGACTTTC

d_call: -
v_call: TRBV19
clone_size: once
j_call: TRBJ2-2
cdr3_aa: CASSIRRANTGELFF
cdr3_nt: TGTGCCAGTAGTATCCGCAGGGCGAACACCGGGGAGCTGTTTTTT

d_call: -
v_call: TRBV12-3/TRBV12-4
clone_size: -
j_call: TRBJ1-2
cdr3_aa: CASSLWRGGYTF
cdr3_nt: TGTGCCAGCAGTTTATGGCGAGGAGGCTACACCTTC

d_call: TRBD1
v_call: TRBV11-3
clone_size: -
j_call: TRBJ2-5
cdr3_aa: CASSRDRDFQETQYF
cdr3_nt: TGTGCCAGCAGCAGGGACAGAGACTTCCAAGAGACCCAGTACTTC

d_call: -
v_call: TRBV9
clone_size: -
j_call: TRBJ1-3
cdr3_aa: CASSPQDSSSGNTIYF
cdr3_nt: TGTGCCAGCAGCCCCCAGGACAGCAGCTCTGGAAACACCATATATTTT

d_call: -
v_call: TRBV7-3
clone_size: -
j_call: TRBJ2-2
cdr3_aa: CASSPRVSGELFF
cdr3_nt: TGTGCCAGCAGCCCGCGGGTGTCCGGGGAGCTGTTTTTT

d_call: TRBD1
v_call: TRBV27
clone_size: -
j_call: TRBJ2-7
cdr3_aa: CASRGTGDEQYF
cdr3_nt: TGTGCCAGCAGAGGGACAGGTGACGAGCAGTACTTC

d_call: -
v_call: TRBV5-8
clone_size: -
j_call: TRBJ2-5
cdr3_aa: CASSLDGEFGTQYF
cdr3_nt: TGTGCCAGCAGCTTGGACGGGGAATTCGGGACCCAGTACTTC

d_call: TRBD2
v_call: TRBV20-1
clone_size: -
j_call: TRBJ2-1
cdr3_aa: CSASHPAGGLNEQFF
cdr3_nt: TGCAGTGCTAGTCACCCAGCGGGGGGGCTCAATGAGCAGTTCTTC

d_call: TRBD1
v_call: TRBV12-3/TRBV12-4
clone_size: once
j_call: TRBJ2-5
cdr3_aa: CASSRTGQETQYF
cdr3_nt: TGTGCCAGCAGCCGGACAGGGCAAGAGACCCAGTACTTC

d_call: -
v_call: TRBV4-3
clone_size: -
j_call: TRBJ2-2
cdr3_aa: CASSQDTVANTGELFF
cdr3_nt: TGCGCCAGCAGCCAAGATACGGTCGCCAACACCGGGGAGCTGTTTTTT

d_call: TRBD1
v_call: TRBV16
clone_size: -
j_call: TRBJ1-5
cdr3_aa: CASSLDRGNQPQHF
cdr3_nt: TGTGCCAGCAGCCTGGACAGGGGCAATCAGCCCCAGCATTTT

d_call: -
v_call: TRBV18
clone_size: -
j_call: TRBJ1-5
cdr3_aa: CASSEMTATDQPQHF
cdr3_nt: TGTGCCAGCTCAGAGATGACAGCTACGGATCAGCCCCAGCATTTT

d_call: -
v_call: TRBV7-2
clone_size: -
j_call: TRBJ2-7
cdr3_aa: CASSLAAGVQSEQYF
cdr3_nt: TGTGCCAGCAGCTTAGCGGCAGGGGTTCAGAGCGAGCAGTACTTC

d_call: -
v_call: TRBV29-1
clone_size: -
j_call: TRBJ1-3
cdr3_aa: CSVEGDGAVNTIYF
cdr3_nt: TGCAGCGTTGAGGGAGATGGTGCCGTAAACACCATATATTTT

d_call: TRBD2
v_call: TRBV18
clone_size: -
j_call: TRBJ2-1
cdr3_aa: CASSPRTSGGGDEQFF
cdr3_nt: TGTGCCAGCTCACCAAGGACTAGCGGGGGGGGAGATGAGCAGTTCTTC

d_call: -
v_call: TRBV12-3/TRBV12-4
clone_size: -
j_call: TRBJ2-5
cdr3_aa: CASSFFRETQYF
cdr3_nt: TGTGCCAGCAGTTTTTTCCGAGAGACCCAGTACTTC

d_call: -
v_call: TRBV7-3
clone_size: -
j_call: TRBJ2-3
cdr3_aa: CASSSQGTDTQYF
cdr3_nt: TGTGCCAGCAGCTCACAAGGCACAGATACGCAGTATTTT

d_call: -
v_call: TRBV7-8
clone_size: once
j_call: TRBJ2-7
cdr3_aa: CASSQGATGSHYEQYF
cdr3_nt: TGTGCCAGCAGCCAAGGGGCTACCGGGTCCCACTACGAGCAGTACTTC

d_call: TRBD2
v_call: TRBV7-8
clone_size: -
j_call: TRBJ2-5
cdr3_aa: CASSQLTSEGETQYF
cdr3_nt: TGTGCCAGCAGTCAACTGACTAGCGAGGGGGAGACCCAGTACTTC

d_call: TRBD2
v_call: TRBV19
clone_size: -
j_call: TRBJ2-1
cdr3_aa: CASSIDSGGPYNEQFF
cdr3_nt: TGTGCCAGTAGTATAGATAGCGGGGGCCCATACAATGAGCAGTTCTTC

d_call: TRBD1
v_call: TRBV4-1
clone_size: many
j_call: TRBJ2-7
cdr3_aa: CASSQDPGQGQYF
cdr3_nt: TGCGCCAGCAGCCAAGATCCGGGACAGGGCCAGTACTTC

d_call: -
v_call: TRBV2
clone_size: few
j_call: TRBJ1-2
cdr3_aa: CASSQLDYGYTF
cdr3_nt: TGTGCCAGCAGTCAATTAGACTATGGCTACACCTTC

d_call: TRBD2
v_call: TRBV27
clone_size: few
j_call: TRBJ2-3
cdr3_aa: CASAPRLAGGTDTQYF
cdr3_nt: TGTGCCAGCGCCCCACGGTTAGCGGGGGGCACAGATACGCAGTATTTT

d_call: TRBD1
v_call: TRBV7-9
clone_size: -
j_call: TRBJ1-1
cdr3_aa: CASSMGQGTFF
cdr3_nt: TGTGCCAGCAGCATGGGACAGGGGACTTTCTTT

d_call: TRBD2
v_call: TRBV27
clone_size: few
j_call: TRBJ2-5
cdr3_aa: CASSPRLAGPETQYF
cdr3_nt: TGTGCCAGCAGTCCTAGACTAGCGGGGCCGGAGACCCAGTACTTC